This T cell receptor beta chain was obtained from a study of radiotherapy plus CTLA-4 blockade in lung cancer. Lung cancer patients with chemo-refractory metastatic non-small-cell disease were given focal radiation plus CTLA-4 blockade with ipilimumab. With regard to this clone: Antigen specificity is unknown.

Sequencing used immunoSEQ multiplex PCR; TCRdb keeps in-frame clones, though not all of them. The table shows 40,000 to 50,000 clones, with 80% to 85% occurring only once. Study observations and caveats: Early blood T cell clone dynamics reportedly forecast response best, with interferon-beta. Tumor-origin TCR clones grew in blood after radiotherapy plus ipilimumab.

The source material was peripheral blood, sampled from a patient treated with radiotherapy plus ipilimumab. The sequence was collected from a human donor with non-small cell lung cancer who had stable disease on radiotherapy plus ipilimumab.

CDR3 amino acids: CASSQSTSEPYLSYEQYF. The CDR3 DNA is TGCGCCAGCAGCCAGTCTACCTCGGAGCCCTACCTCTCCTACGAGCAGTACTTC. The chain has TRBV4-3 and TRBJ2-7; D unclear. The ends were cut back, 3 bases at V and 0 bases at J, with 21 bases in the middle. This CDR3 is built from 18 residues. CDR1 LGHNA and CDR2 YSLEER come from the germline V gene.